This T cell receptor (beta chain) was recovered during a study of metastatic and nonmetastatic thyroid tumors. Study observations and caveats: It was reported that TCR beta diversity was significantly higher in malignant thyroid tumors than benign nodules, in blood and tumor.

This clone has at least ten counts. No antigen is known for it. Original processing notes: Variation in CDR3 across clinicopathological groups served as the basis for constructing a distant-metastasis classifier in papillary thyroid cancer. TCRdb re-clonotyped the PCR reads through MiXCR. Here the V and J calls rest on TCRdb's processing, not on the authors' analysis. The table shows more than 40,000 clones, with 20% to 25% occurring only once. The entire patient cohort was treatment-naive prior to thyroid surgery. This CDR3 has 15 amino acids. J gave up 7 bases and V 1 base, and 4 bases lay outside the gene matches.

Sample: tumor tissue. The chain links TRBV12-3 or TRBV12-4 to TRBJ1-6, with 7 bases that match TRBD1. The sequence was obtained from a female donor with papillary thyroid cancer or a benign thyroid nodule (not recorded which). Some clones in this sample may be carry-over from other donors' samples. CDR3 coding DNA: TGTGCCAGCAGTTTAGAGGGGGCGGGGAATTCACCCCTCCACTTT. Translating gives CASSLEGAGNSPLHF.